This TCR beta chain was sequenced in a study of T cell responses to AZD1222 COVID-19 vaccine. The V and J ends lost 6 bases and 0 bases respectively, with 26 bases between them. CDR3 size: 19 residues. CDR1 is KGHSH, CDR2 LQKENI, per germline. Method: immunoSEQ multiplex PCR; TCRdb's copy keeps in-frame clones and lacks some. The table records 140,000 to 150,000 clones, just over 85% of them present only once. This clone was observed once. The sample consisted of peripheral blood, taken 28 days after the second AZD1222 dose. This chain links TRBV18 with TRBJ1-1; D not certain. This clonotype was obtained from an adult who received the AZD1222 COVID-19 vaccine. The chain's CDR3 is CASSPFHMGQSNMNTEAFF. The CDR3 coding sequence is TGTGCCAGCTCGCCCTTCCACATGGGTCAGTCAAACATGAACACTGAAGCTTTCTTT.